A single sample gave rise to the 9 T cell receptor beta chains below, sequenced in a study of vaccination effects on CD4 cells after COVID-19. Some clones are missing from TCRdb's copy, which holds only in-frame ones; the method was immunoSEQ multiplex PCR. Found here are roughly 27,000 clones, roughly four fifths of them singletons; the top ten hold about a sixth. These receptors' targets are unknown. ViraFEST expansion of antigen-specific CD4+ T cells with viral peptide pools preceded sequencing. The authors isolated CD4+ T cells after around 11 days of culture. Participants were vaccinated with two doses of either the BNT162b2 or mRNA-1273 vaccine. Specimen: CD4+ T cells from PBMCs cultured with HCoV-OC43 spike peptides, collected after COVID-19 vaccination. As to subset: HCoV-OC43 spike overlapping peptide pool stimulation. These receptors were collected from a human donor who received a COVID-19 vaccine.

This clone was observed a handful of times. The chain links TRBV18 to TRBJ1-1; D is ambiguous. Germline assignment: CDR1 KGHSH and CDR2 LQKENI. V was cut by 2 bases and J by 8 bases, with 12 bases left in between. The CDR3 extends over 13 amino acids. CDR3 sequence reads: CASSPEFVTEAFF. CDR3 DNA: TGTGCCAGCTCACCAGAGTTTGTAACAGAAGCTTTCTTT.

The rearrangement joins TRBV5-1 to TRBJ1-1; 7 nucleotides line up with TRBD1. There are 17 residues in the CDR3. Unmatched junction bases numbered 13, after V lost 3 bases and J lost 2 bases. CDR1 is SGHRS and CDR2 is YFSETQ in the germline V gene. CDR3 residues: CASSSLPRGQGNTEAFF. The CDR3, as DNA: TGCGCCAGCAGCTCCCTGCCTAGGGGGCAGGGAAACACTGAAGCTTTCTTT.

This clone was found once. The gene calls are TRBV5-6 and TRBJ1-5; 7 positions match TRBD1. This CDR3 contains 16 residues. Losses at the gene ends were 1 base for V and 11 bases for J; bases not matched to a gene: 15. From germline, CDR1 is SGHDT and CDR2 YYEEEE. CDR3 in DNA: TGTGCCAGCAGCTTGTTTGACAGGGACAACAGACAGTCCCAGCATTTT. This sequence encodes CASSLFDRDNRQSQHF.

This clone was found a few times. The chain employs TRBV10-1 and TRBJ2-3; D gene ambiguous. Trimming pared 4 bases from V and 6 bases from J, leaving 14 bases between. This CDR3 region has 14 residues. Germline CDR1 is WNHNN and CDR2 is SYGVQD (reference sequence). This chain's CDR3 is CASSANPLGDTQYF. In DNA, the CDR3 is TGCGCCAGCAGTGCCAACCCCCTCGGCGATACGCAGTATTTT.

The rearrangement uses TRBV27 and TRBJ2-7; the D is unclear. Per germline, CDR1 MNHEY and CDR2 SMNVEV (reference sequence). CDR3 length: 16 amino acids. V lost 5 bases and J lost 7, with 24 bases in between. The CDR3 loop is CASSPPGASVVGEQYF. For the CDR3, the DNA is TGTGCCAGCAGTCCCCCAGGAGCGTCGGTAGTGGGAGAGCAGTACTTC.

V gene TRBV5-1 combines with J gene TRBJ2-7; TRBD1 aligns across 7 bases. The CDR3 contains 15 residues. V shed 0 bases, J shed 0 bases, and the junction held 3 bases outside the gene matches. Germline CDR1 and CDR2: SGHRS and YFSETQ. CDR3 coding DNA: TGCGCCAGCAGCTTGGAAGGGGACAGCTCCTACGAGCAGTACTTC. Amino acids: CASSLEGDSSYEQYF.

As DNA, the CDR3 is TGTGCCAGCAGCCGCCCCGGGACAGGGGATGAAAAACTGTTTTTT. Translating gives CASSRPGTGDEKLFF. This chain links TRBV3-1 (or the pseudogene TRBV3-2) with TRBJ1-4; TRBD1 aligns across 10 bases. The germline gives CDR1 LGHDT, CDR2 YNNKEL (reference sequence). J was trimmed by 6 bases and V by 4 bases; bases with no gene match: 5. This CDR3 is built from 15 residues.

The CDR3 reads CASSLGFRAGGQADTQYF. The CDR3 bases are TGCGCCAGCAGCTTGGGGTTTCGGGCGGGAGGGCAAGCAGATACGCAGTATTTT. The chain combines TRBV5-1 with TRBJ2-3, with 9 bases matching TRBD2. The CDR3 is 18 amino acids. V lost 0 bases to trimming and J lost 4 bases; unmatched junction nucleotides: 12. CDR1 is SGHRS and CDR2 is YFSETQ in the germline V gene.

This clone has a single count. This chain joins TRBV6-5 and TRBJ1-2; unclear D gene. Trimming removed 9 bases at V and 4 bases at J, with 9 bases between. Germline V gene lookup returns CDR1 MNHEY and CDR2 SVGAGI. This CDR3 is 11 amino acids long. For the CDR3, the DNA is TGTGCCAGATCCCTAAGCTATGGCTACACCTTC. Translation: CARSLSYGYTF.